This is a list of T cell receptor beta chains from one sample in a study of cytomegalovirus exposure and HLA in healthy donors. The assay was immunoSEQ multiplex PCR, and TCRdb's table has in-frame clones only and misses some. The data show around 160,000 clones, with 88% seen just once and about 3% held by the top ten. Sample: PBMCs. The receptors come from a man aged 18 to 29 in good health and CMV-seronegative. Both conserved end residues are part of each CDR3. Each record gives: CDR3 protein, CDR3 DNA, V gene, clone size, D gene, J gene. D genes are given only for firm matches. Size values are once, few and many counts, or a class for expanded clones, and some rows have none.

CDR3 protein: CASSSDRADYNEQFF; CDR3 DNA: TGTGCCAGCAGTTCGGACAGGGCAGACTACAATGAGCAGTTCTTC; V gene: TRBV11-2; clone size: once; D gene: TRBD1; J gene: TRBJ2-1
CDR3 protein: CASSPSYTGYSYGYTF; CDR3 DNA: TGTGCCAGCAGTCCTAGTTACACAGGGTACAGCTATGGCTACACCTTC; V gene: TRBV27; clone size: NA; D gene: NA; J gene: TRBJ1-2
CDR3 protein: CASSQEGRHEKLFF; CDR3 DNA: TGCGCCAGCAGCCAAGAGGGCCGTCATGAAAAACTGTTTTTT; V gene: TRBV4-3; clone size: NA; D gene: NA; J gene: TRBJ1-4
CDR3 protein: CASNPAGAVYEQYF; CDR3 DNA: TGTGCCAGCAACCCAGCGGGAGCGGTGTACGAGCAGTACTTC; V gene: TRBV6-5; clone size: once; D gene: TRBD2; J gene: TRBJ2-7
CDR3 protein: CASSLAGKGYNEQFF; CDR3 DNA: TGCGCCAGCAGCTTGGCAGGTAAAGGCTACAATGAGCAGTTCTTC; V gene: TRBV5-1; clone size: NA; D gene: NA; J gene: TRBJ2-1
CDR3 protein: CASSFGVGRTEAFF; CDR3 DNA: TGTGCCAGCAGCTTTGGGGTTGGGAGAACTGAAGCTTTCTTT; V gene: TRBV7-2; clone size: NA; D gene: NA; J gene: TRBJ1-1
CDR3 protein: CASSTRVKAPYGYTF; CDR3 DNA: TGTGCCAGCAGTACCAGGGTCAAAGCTCCCTATGGCTACACCTTC; V gene: TRBV28; clone size: few; D gene: NA; J gene: TRBJ1-2
CDR3 protein: CASRPTGKQPQHF; CDR3 DNA: TGTGCCAGCAGACCTACAGGGAAACAGCCCCAGCATTTT; V gene: TRBV2; clone size: few; D gene: NA; J gene: TRBJ1-5
CDR3 protein: CASSQELSGEDYTF; CDR3 DNA: TGCGCCAGCAGCCAAGAACTCTCGGGAGAAGACTACACCTTC; V gene: TRBV4-1; clone size: once; D gene: NA; J gene: TRBJ1-2
CDR3 protein: CASSFDLLQETQYF; CDR3 DNA: TGTGCCAGCAGCTTCGATTTACTCCAAGAGACCCAGTACTTC; V gene: TRBV7-6; clone size: once; D gene: NA; J gene: TRBJ2-5
CDR3 protein: CASSSIPGGFTDTQYF; CDR3 DNA: TGTGCCAGCAGCTCTATTCCGGGTGGGTTCACAGATACGCAGTATTTT; V gene: TRBV7-6; clone size: NA; D gene: NA; J gene: TRBJ2-3